One T cell receptor beta chain is described in this entry. This entry comes from a study of T cell repertoires in cytomegalovirus infection. The CDR3 sequence is 14 residues long. V gave up 3 bases and J gave up 6 bases, with 15 bases separating them. Looked up from germline, CDR1 is SGHAT and CDR2 is FQDESV (reference sequence). TCRdb ran MiXCR on the reads and lists one entry per CDR3 protein. Counted here are some 230,000 distinct CDR3 sequences, approximately 22% occurring once; the ten biggest clones make up roughly 18%. The chain has TRBV11-1 and TRBJ2-7, with D maybe TRBD1 (6 bases). Sample: CD8+ T cells from PBMCs. The sequence was collected from a human donor in good health (CMV status not recorded). Some clones in this sample may be carry-over from other donors' samples. The CDR3 region is CASSFVGDTTEQYF. CDR3 DNA: TGTGCCAGCAGCTTTGTCGGGGACACAACCGAGCAGTACTTC.